This T cell receptor beta chain was profiled in a study of identical twins. TCRdb fed the 5' RACE reads into MiXCR, producing one record per CDR3 protein. This table has some 690,000 distinct CDR3 sequences, 21% appearing once. This CDR3 comprises 11 residues. Trimming cost V 6 bases and J 5 bases, with 5 bases left between them. Ten or more counts support this clonotype. This sample also appeared in a second study, on T cells expressing NK-cell markers. From that report: HCMV seropositivity marked seven of the eight sequenced donors; one was seronegative. Of CD8+ T cells, about 1.0-8% belonged to dominant NKG2C+ clonotypes in roughly 6 donors.

The chain is built from TRBV12-3 or TRBV12-4 and TRBJ2-1; D uncertain. Sequences were obtained from PBMCs. The TCR originated in a woman aged 18-29 years in good health. The CDR3: CASSLHNEQFF. The CDR3 nucleotides are TGTGCCAGCAGCTTGCACAATGAGCAGTTCTTC.